This record concerns one TCR beta chain sequence. The data originate from a study of T cell changes during pregnancy in multiple sclerosis. Libraries were prepared by immunoSEQ multiplex PCR; TCRdb keeps only in-frame clonotypes and omits some of them. Counted here are about 84,000 clones, approximately 93% occurring once; the ten biggest clones make up around 0.91%. The germline CDR1 and CDR2 sequences are MDHEN and SYDVKM. The CDR3 has 15 amino acids. V was clipped by 1 base and J by 2 bases, with 9 bases between them. The TCR was taken from a female donor in good health, enrolled as a control in a pregnancy study. The rearrangement links TRBV28 to TRBJ1-3; unclear D gene. The source material was peripheral blood, sampled in the second trimester of pregnancy. CDR3 sequence (DNA): TGTGCCAGCAGTTTATTACAAGGAGCTGGAAACACCATATATTTT. As protein: CASSLLQGAGNTIYF.